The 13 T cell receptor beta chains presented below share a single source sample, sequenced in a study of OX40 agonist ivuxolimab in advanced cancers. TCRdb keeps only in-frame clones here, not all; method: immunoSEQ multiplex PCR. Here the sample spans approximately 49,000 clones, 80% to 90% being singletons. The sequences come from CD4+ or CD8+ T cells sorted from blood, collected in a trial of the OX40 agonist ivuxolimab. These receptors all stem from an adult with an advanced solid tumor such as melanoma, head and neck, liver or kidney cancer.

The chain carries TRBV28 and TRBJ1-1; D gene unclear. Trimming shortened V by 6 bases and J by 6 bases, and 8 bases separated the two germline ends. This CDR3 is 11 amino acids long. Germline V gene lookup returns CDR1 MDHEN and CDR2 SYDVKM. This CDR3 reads CASSHPAEAFF. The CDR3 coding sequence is TGTGCCAGCAGCCACCCTGCTGAAGCTTTCTTT. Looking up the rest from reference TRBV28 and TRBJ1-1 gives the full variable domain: DVKVTQSSRYLVKRTGEKVFLECVQDMDHENMFWYRQDPGLGLRLIYFSYDVKMKEKGDIPEGYSVSREKKERFSLILESASTNQTSMYLCASSHPAEAFFGQGTRLTVV.

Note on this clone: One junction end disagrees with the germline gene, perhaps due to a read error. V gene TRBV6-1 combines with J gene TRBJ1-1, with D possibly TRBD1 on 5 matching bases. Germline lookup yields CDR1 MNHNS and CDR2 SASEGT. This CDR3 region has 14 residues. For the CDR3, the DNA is TGTGCCAGCAGTTCCCTGGGGGACGCATCGAATGCGGGGTTT. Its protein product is CASSSLGDASNAGF.

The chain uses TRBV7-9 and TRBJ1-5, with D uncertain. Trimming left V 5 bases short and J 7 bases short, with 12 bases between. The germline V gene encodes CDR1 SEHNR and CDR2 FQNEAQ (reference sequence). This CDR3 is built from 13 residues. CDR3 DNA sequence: TGTGCCAGCAGCGGTAATGCGGAGCAGCCCCAGCATTTT. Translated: CASSGNAEQPQHF. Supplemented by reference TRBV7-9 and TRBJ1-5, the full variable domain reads DTGVSQNPRHKITKRGQNVTFRCDPISEHNRLYWYRQTLGQGPEFLTYFQNEAQLEKSRLLSDRFSAERPKGSFSTLEIQRTEQGDSAMYLCASSGNAEQPQHFGDGTRLSIL.

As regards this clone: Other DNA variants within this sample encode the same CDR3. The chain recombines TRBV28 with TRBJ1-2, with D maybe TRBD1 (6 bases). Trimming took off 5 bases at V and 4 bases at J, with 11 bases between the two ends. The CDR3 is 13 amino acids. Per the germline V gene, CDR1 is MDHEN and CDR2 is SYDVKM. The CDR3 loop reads CASSLQGGYGYTF. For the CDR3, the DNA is TGTGCCAGCAGTCTACAGGGAGGCTATGGCTACACCTTC.

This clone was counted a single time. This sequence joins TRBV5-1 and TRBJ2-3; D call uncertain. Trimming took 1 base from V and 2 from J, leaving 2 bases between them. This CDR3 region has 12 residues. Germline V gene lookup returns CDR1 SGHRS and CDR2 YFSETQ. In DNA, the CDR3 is TGCGCCAGCAGCTTGTTCACAGATACGCAGTATTTT. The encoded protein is CASSLFTDTQYF.

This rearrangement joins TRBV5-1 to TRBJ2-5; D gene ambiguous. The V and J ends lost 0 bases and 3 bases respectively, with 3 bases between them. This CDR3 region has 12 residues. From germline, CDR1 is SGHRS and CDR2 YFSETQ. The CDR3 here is CASSLEKETQYF. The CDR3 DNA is TGCGCCAGCAGCTTGGAGAAAGAGACCCAGTACTTC.

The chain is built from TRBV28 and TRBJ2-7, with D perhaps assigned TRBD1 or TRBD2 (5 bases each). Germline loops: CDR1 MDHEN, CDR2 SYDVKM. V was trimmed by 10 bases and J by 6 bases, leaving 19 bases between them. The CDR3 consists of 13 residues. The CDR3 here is CANRGRLYSEQYF. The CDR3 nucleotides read TGTGCCAACCGGGGACGGCTATACTCCGAGCAGTACTTC.

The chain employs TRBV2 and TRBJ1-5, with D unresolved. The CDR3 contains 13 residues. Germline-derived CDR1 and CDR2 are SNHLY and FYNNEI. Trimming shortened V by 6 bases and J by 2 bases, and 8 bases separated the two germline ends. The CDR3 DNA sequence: TGTGCCAGCAGCGACGCCCGCAATCAGCCCCAGCATTTT. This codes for CASSDARNQPQHF.

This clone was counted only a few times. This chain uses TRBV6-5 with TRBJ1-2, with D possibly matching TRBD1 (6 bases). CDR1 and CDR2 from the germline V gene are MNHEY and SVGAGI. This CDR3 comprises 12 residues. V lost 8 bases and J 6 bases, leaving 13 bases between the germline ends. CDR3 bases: TGTGCCAGCGGGCGACAGGAAAATGGCTACACCTTC. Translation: CASGRQENGYTF.

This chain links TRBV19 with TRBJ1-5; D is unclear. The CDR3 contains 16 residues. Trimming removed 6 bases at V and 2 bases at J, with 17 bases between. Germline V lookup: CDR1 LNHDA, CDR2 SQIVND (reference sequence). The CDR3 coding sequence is TGTGCCAGTAGCCGACCGGACCCGGCGGGCAATCAGCCCCAGCATTTT. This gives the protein CASSRPDPAGNQPQHF.

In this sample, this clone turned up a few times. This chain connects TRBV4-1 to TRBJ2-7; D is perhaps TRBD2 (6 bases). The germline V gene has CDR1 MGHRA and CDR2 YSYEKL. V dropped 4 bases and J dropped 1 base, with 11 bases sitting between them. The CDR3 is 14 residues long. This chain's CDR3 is CASSPGDGSYEQYF. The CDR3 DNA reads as TGCGCCAGCAGCCCGGGGGACGGTTCCTACGAGCAGTACTTC.

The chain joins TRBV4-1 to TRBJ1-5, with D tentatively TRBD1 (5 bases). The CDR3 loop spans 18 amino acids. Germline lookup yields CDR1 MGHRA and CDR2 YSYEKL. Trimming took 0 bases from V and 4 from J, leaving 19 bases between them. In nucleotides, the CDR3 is TGCGCCAGCAGCCAAGAGGTCTTCGCCGGGGCAGGGAATCAGCCCCAGCATTTT. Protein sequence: CASSQEVFAGAGNQPQHF.

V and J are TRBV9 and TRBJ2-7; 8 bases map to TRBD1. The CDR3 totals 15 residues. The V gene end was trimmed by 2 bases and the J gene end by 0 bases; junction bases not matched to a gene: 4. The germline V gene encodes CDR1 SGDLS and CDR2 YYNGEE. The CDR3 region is CASSVGDRSSYEQYF. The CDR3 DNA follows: TGTGCCAGCAGCGTGGGGGACAGGAGCTCCTACGAGCAGTACTTC.